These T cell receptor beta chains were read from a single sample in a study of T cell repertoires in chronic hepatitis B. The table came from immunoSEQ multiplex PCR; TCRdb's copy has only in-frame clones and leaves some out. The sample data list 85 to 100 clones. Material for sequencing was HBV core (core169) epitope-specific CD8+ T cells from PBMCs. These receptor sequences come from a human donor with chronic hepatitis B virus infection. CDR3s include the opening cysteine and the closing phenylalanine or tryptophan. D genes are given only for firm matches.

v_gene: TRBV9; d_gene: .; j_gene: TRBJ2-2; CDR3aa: CASSVDDTGELFF
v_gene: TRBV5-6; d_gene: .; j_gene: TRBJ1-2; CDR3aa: CASSLARDYGYTF
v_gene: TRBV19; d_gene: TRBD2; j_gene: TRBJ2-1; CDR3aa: CASSTGTSGSQFF
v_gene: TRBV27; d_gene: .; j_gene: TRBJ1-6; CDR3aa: CASTHSGLDSYNSPLHF
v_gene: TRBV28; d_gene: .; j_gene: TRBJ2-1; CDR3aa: CASSSISSYRNEQFF
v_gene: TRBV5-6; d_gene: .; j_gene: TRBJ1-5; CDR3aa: CASSFQGAFSNQPQHF
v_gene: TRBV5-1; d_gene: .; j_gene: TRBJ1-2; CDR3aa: CASSLLGLLNYGYTF
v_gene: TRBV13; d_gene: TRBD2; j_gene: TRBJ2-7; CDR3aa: CASSSSTSGSYEQYF
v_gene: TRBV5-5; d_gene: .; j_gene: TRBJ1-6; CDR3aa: CASSLAVTASSYNSPLHF
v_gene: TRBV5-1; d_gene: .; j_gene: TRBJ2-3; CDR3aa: CASRTNLGDTQYF
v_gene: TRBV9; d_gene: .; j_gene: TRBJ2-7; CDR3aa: CASSGQERGEPYEQYF
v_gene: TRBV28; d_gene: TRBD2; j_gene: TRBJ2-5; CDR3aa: CASRLTTGLAETQYF
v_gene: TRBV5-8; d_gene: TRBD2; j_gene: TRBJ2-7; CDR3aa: CASSPEVGGVSSYEQYF
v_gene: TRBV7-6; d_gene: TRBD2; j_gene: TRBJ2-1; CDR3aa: CASSPGLEQFF
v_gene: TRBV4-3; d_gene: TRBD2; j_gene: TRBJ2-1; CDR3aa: CASSRSLAGVYNEQFF
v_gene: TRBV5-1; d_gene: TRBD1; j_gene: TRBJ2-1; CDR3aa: CASSLEQGARSEQFF
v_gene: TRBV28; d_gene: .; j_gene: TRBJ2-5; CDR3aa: CASSLVFSGETQYF
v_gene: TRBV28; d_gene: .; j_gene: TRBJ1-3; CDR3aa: CASSPRGRTYSGNTIYF
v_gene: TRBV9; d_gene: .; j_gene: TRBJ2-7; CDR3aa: CASSGQERGESYEQYF
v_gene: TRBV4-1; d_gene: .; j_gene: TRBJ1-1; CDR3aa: CASSQGRGGLVDTEAFF